One sample yielded the 32 T cell receptor beta chains listed below, sequenced in a study of regulatory T cells in long-lasting Graves disease. As for time point: persistent/refractory GD, antithyroid drugs over 5 years with positive TRAb. PBMC-extracted RNA yielded the TCR library. Relying on iRepertoire HTBI primers and Arm-PCR of CDR3 regions, the team built TCR beta libraries. TCRdb re-called the multiplex PCR reads through MiXCR, storing one row per CDR3 protein. In the table there are about 420,000 distinct CDR3 sequences, 20% to 30% of which are singletons. The sample in question was peripheral blood mononuclear cells (PBMCs), obtained when the disease was refractory, from a patient treated with antithyroid drugs. The receptors shown here come from a female donor with Graves disease.

This clonotype showed up many times. The chain carries TRBV2 and TRBJ1-3; TRBD1 agrees at 7 bases. The V and J ends lost 7 bases and 1 base, in that order; junction bases with no gene match: 4. This CDR3 region has 14 residues. The germline gives CDR1 SNHLY, CDR2 FYNNEI. In DNA form, the CDR3 reads TGTGCCAGCACCTCGACAGGGTCTGGAAACACCATATATTTT. Amino acid sequence: CASTSTGSGNTIYF. Full variable domain (outside the CDR3, taken from reference TRBV2 and TRBJ1-3): EPEVTQTPSHQVTQMGQEVILRCVPISNHLYFYWYRQILGQKVEFLVSFYNNEISEKSEIFDDQFSVERPDGSNFTLKIRSTKLEDSAMYFCASTSTGSGNTIYFGEGSWLTVV.

J is TRBJ2-6 and V is TRBV19, with unresolved D. Trimming cost V 5 bases and J 1 base, with 9 bases left between them. Germline loops: CDR1 LNHDA, CDR2 SQIVND (reference sequence). The CDR3 covers 15 residues. DNA of the CDR3: TGTGCCAGTAGTCCATTCTTATCTGGGGCCAACGTCCTGACTTTC. Translation gives CASSPFLSGANVLTF.

The sample holds many counts of this clonotype. This sequence joins TRBV28 and TRBJ2-5; 9 bases are a match to TRBD2. The CDR3 runs 17 residues. CDR1 and CDR2 (germline): MDHEN, SYDVKM. The V gene end was trimmed by 2 bases and the J gene end by 4 bases; junction bases not matched to a gene: 11. This CDR3 is CASSLGSVAGVSETQYF. The CDR3 DNA is TGTGCCAGCAGTTTAGGTTCAGTAGCGGGAGTTTCAGAGACCCAGTACTTC. The full variable domain, with the rest looked up from reference TRBV28 and TRBJ2-5, is DVKVTQSSRYLVKRTGEKVFLECVQDMDHENMFWYRQDPGLGLRLIYFSYDVKMKEKGDIPEGYSVSREKKERFSLILESASTNQTSMYLCASSLGSVAGVSETQYFGPGTRLLVL.

The V gene is TRBV5-1, the J gene TRBJ2-2; D is unresolved. Germline V gives CDR1 SGHRS, CDR2 YFSETQ. The CDR3 covers 15 residues. Deletions cut 1 base from V and 0 bases from J, with 7 bases between. DNA for the CDR3: TGCGCCAGCAGCTTGCAGGTTTCGAACACCGGGGAGCTGTTTTTT. It yields the protein CASSLQVSNTGELFF.

V gene TRBV9 combines with J gene TRBJ2-7; D might be TRBD1 (5 bases). CDR1 and CDR2 from the germline V gene are SGDLS and YYNGEE. With 0 bases removed from V and 3 bases from J, the gap between germline ends came to 13 bases. The CDR3 has 15 residues. The CDR3 loop is CASSVAAGKFYEQYF. CDR3 DNA: TGTGCCAGCAGCGTAGCGGCAGGGAAGTTCTACGAGCAGTACTTC.

This clonotype was observed at least ten times. The chain is built from TRBV20-1 and TRBJ2-7; 16 bases agree with TRBD2. The J segment lost 2 bases and the V segment lost 3 bases, leaving 4 bases of the junction unmatched. This CDR3 has 16 residues. In germline, CDR1 is DFQATT, CDR2 SNEGSKA (reference sequence). The CDR3 bases are TGCAGTGCTAGTTCCGGGACTAGCGGGAGGGCCTACGAGCAGTACTTC. The encoded protein is CSASSGTSGRAYEQYF.

This clonotype was seen only a few times. The chain links TRBV13 to TRBJ2-7, with TRBD2 matching over 8 bases. With 5 bases clipped from V and 0 bases from J, the junction kept 6 bases outside the gene matches. Germline V gene sequence: CDR1 PRHDT, CDR2 FYEKMQ (reference sequence). This CDR3 comprises 15 residues. DNA for the CDR3: TGTGCCAGCAGCCAACTAGCGGAGAGCTCCTACGAGCAGTACTTC. Protein product: CASSQLAESSYEQYF.

The chain joins TRBV5-1 to TRBJ2-7; no clear D gene. The CDR3 has 12 amino acids. Germline CDR1 and CDR2: SGHRS and YFSETQ. V was shortened by 7 bases and J by 3 bases, with 11 bases between the two germline ends. CDR3 sequence: CASAAGVYEQYF. The CDR3 DNA sequence: TGCGCCAGCGCGGCCGGAGTCTACGAGCAGTACTTC.

The chain has TRBV29-1 and TRBJ2-5; 7 bases are shared with TRBD1. There are 12 residues in the CDR3. Germline V gives CDR1 SQVTM, CDR2 ANQGSEA. The V segment lost 8 bases and the J segment 5 bases; nucleotides outside the gene matches: 8. The CDR3 region is CSIKRGLETQYF. Here the CDR3 DNA reads TGCAGCATAAAAAGGGGGCTGGAGACCCAGTACTTC.

This chain joins TRBV7-2 and TRBJ1-5; D ambiguous. V lost 2 bases and J lost 0, with 17 bases in between. The CDR3 is 18 amino acids. Germline V CDR1 and CDR2: SGHTA, FQGNSA. This CDR3 reads CASSLIPFSSYSNQPQHF. Written as DNA, the CDR3 is TGTGCCAGCAGCTTAATTCCATTTAGTTCGTATAGCAATCAGCCCCAGCATTTT.

This clonotype occurred a few times. The rearrangement uses TRBV7-2 and TRBJ2-2; unclear D gene. This CDR3 has 13 residues. CDR1 is SGHTA and CDR2 is FQGNSA in the germline V gene. V was cut by 2 bases and J by 7 bases, with 8 bases left in between. As DNA, the CDR3 is TGTGCCAGCAGCTTATTGCGAGGCGGGGAGCTGTTTTTT. The encoded protein is CASSLLRGGELFF.

This clonotype was observed a few times. The chain has TRBV6-1 and TRBJ1-4, with TRBD1 matching 8 bases. This CDR3 is 16 amino acids long. Germline values: CDR1 MNHNS, CDR2 SASEGT. Losses at the gene ends were 8 bases for V and 5 bases for J; bases not matched to a gene: 13. CDR3 nucleotides: TGTGCCAGCTCTCGGGACAGGAACCAGCGGAATGAAAAACTGTTTTTT. Translated: CASSRDRNQRNEKLFF.

The rearrangement uses TRBV3-1 and TRBJ2-1; weak D call: TRBD1 (6 bases). The length of the CDR3 is 16 residues. Germline V CDR1 and CDR2: LGHDT, YNNKEL (reference sequence). Between the trimmed V and J ends, which lost 0 bases and 0 bases, there was a span of 9 bases. The DNA for the CDR3 is TGTGCCAGCAGCCAAGACCCAGGGGACTCCTACAATGAGCAGTTCTTC. Protein: CASSQDPGDSYNEQFF.

The chain employs TRBV6-1 and TRBJ1-4, with unresolved D. V was trimmed by 6 bases and J by 7 bases, leaving 18 bases between them. In germline, CDR1 is MNHNS, CDR2 SASEGT. The CDR3 length is 15 residues. The CDR3 coding sequence is TGTGCCAGCAGGATCGGGATGATTAGAAGTGAAAAACTGTTTTTT. It codes for CASRIGMIRSEKLFF.

The chain combines TRBV27 with TRBJ1-2; 8 bases line up with TRBD1. The CDR3 extends over 16 amino acids. V shed 6 bases and J 8 bases; nucleotides not matched to a gene: 17. Looked up from germline, CDR1 is MNHEY and CDR2 is SMNVEV (reference sequence). The CDR3, as DNA: TGTGCCAGCAGCTTAGAATTCGGGCAGGGGGCTGGGGGCTACACCTTC. This translates into CASSLEFGQGAGGYTF.

The chain employs TRBV6-1 and TRBJ2-7; D possibly matches TRBD1 or TRBD2 (5 bases each). The V gene's germline CDR1 is MNHNS and CDR2 SASEGT. This CDR3 region has 14 residues. V was pared by 6 bases and J by 3 bases, with 15 bases between. CDR3 nucleotides: TGTGCCAGCAGAACAGTTGGGGGATTCTACGAGCAGTACTTC. This encodes CASRTVGGFYEQYF.

Turning to this clonotype: A much larger clone is a single base away; this may be a read error. The J gene is TRBJ1-1, the V gene TRBV10-3; D ambiguous. There are 15 residues in the CDR3. Germline loops: CDR1 ENHRY, CDR2 SYGVKD. This CDR3 is CVISGVGDRAAEAFF. For the CDR3, the DNA is TGTGTCATCAGTGGGGTTGGGGATCGCGCGGCTGAAGCTTTCTTT.

The rearrangement links TRBV7-8 to TRBJ2-2, with 12 bases that match TRBD1. The CDR3 is 17 residues long. The V and J ends lost 5 bases and 3 bases, in that order; junction bases with no gene match: 7. Looked up from germline, CDR1 is SGHVS and CDR2 is FQNEAQ. CDR3 in DNA: TGTGCCAGCAGCCCGGGACAGGGGGCCTGGGACACCGGGGAGCTGTTTTTT. It codes for CASSPGQGAWDTGELFF.

Ten or more counts support this clonotype. CDR3 residues: CAWSVGPAGGRETQYF. The CDR3 coding sequence is TGTGCCTGGAGTGTAGGCCCAGCGGGAGGGCGGGAGACCCAGTACTTC. The V and J genes are TRBV30 and TRBJ2-5; 10 positions match TRBD2. The J segment lost 5 bases and the V segment lost 0 bases, leaving 9 bases of the junction unmatched. The CDR3 length is 16 residues. The germline V gene has CDR1 GTSNPN and CDR2 SVGIG (reference sequence).

Comments on this clonotype: Here the CDR3 omits its conserved ending phenylalanine or tryptophan, so a read error is the likely source. This rearrangement joins TRBV6-1 to TRBJ2-2; 16 nucleotides match TRBD2. The germline V gene encodes CDR1 MNHNS and CDR2 SASEGT. The CDR3 is made up of 18 amino acids. V lost 6 bases and J lost 6; bases outside the gene matches: 10. CDR3 sequence reads: CASSSLGLAGGQPGELFL. As DNA, the CDR3 is TGTGCCAGCAGCTCCTTGGGACTAGCGGGAGGGCAGCCCGGGGAGCTGTTTCTT.

The table lists this clonotype with a few counts. The chain employs TRBV7-9 and TRBJ1-1; 10 positions agree with TRBD1. The CDR3 is 15 amino acids. V gave up 2 bases and J gave up 4 bases; unmatched junction bases: 4. Looked up from germline, CDR1 is SEHNR and CDR2 is FQNEAQ (reference sequence). CDR3 in amino acids: CASSLYRDRGTEAFF. Here the CDR3 DNA reads TGTGCCAGCAGCTTATACCGGGACAGGGGCACTGAAGCTTTCTTT.

V is TRBV29-1 and J is TRBJ2-1; the match to TRBD2 covers 10 bases. Trimming took 3 bases from V and 8 from J; bases not matched to a gene: 13. Germline CDR1 reads SQVTM; CDR2 reads ANQGSEA. The CDR3 has 16 amino acids. CDR3 bases: TGCAGCGTTGACCTTCTTAGCGGGAGGAGTGTTTATGAGCAGTTCTTC. This translates into CSVDLLSGRSVYEQFF.

Many counts were recorded for this clonotype. This sequence joins TRBV7-2 and TRBJ2-6, with D perhaps TRBD1 (6 bases). The CDR3 covers 15 residues. The ends were cut back, 4 bases at V and 3 bases at J, with 10 bases in the middle. CDR1 is SGHTA, CDR2 FQGNSA, per germline. The CDR3 nucleotides are TGTGCCAGCAGCTCCAAGACAGGTGGGGCCAACGTCCTGACTTTC. As protein: CASSSKTGGANVLTF.

This rearrangement joins TRBV19 to TRBJ2-2; D uncertain. Germline CDR1 LNHDA, CDR2 SQIVND (reference sequence). The CDR3 runs 17 residues. Trimming stripped 5 bases from V and 0 bases from J, with 16 bases between. The CDR3 DNA follows: TGTGCCAGTAGTCCGAACGGTCCGGATTCGAACACCGGGGAGCTGTTTTTT. As protein: CASSPNGPDSNTGELFF.

A word on this clonotype: This may arise from a read error, as a much more abundant clone is one base away. This chain connects TRBV2 to TRBJ2-7; 9 bases match TRBD2. The germline V gene encodes CDR1 SNHLY and CDR2 FYNNEI. The length of the CDR3 is 15 residues. The CDR3 DNA sequence: TGTGCCAGCAGCTTGCCCGGGACTAGCTTGAACGATCAGTACTTC. Its translation: CASSLPGTSLNDQYF.

This clonotype is a singleton in its sample. Written as DNA, the CDR3 is TGCGCCAGCAGCTTCAAGGGAACCACAGATACGCAGTATTTT. Protein: CASSFKGTTDTQYF. This rearrangement joins TRBV5-1 to TRBJ2-3, with D hard to call. Germline CDR1 SGHRS, CDR2 YFSETQ. The ends were cut back, 2 bases at V and 2 bases at J, with 9 bases in the middle. The CDR3 spans 14 residues.

This sequence joins TRBV6-2 or TRBV6-3 and TRBJ1-1; D is unclear. The CDR3 spans 15 residues. Germline loops: CDR1 MNHEY, CDR2 SVGEGT. V was cut by 2 bases and J by 3 bases, with 13 bases left in between. DNA for the CDR3: TGTGCCAGCAGTTACGGCGTGGGGAGGGACACTGAAGCTTTCTTT. Protein product: CASSYGVGRDTEAFF.

This clonotype was picked up a small number of times. The chain carries TRBV6-1 and TRBJ2-7, with D perhaps matching TRBD1 (6 bases). CDR3 length equals 14 residues. From germline, CDR1 is MNHNS and CDR2 SASEGT. Deletions cut 6 bases from V and 1 base from J, with 13 bases between. The CDR3 bases are TGTGCCAGCAGCGGACAGTGGGGGTCCTACGAGCAGTACTTC. Its translation: CASSGQWGSYEQYF.

This clonotype was recorded many times. This sequence joins TRBV12-3 or TRBV12-4 and TRBJ2-5, with a weak D call TRBD1 (5 bases). Trimming took 5 bases from V and 1 from J, leaving 20 bases between them. CDR3 length equals 17 residues. The CDR3 spells CASSRSIGAASQETQYF. CDR3 DNA sequence: TGTGCCAGCAGTCGATCGATAGGGGCAGCTTCCCAAGAGACCCAGTACTTC.

This sequence joins TRBV19 and TRBJ2-7; D gene ambiguous. The CDR3 sequence is 13 residues long. Germline V gene lookup returns CDR1 LNHDA and CDR2 SQIVND (reference sequence). Deletions cut 7 bases from V and 0 bases from J, with 10 bases between. CDR3 protein: CASTKGASYEQYF. CDR3 DNA: TGTGCCAGTACTAAAGGAGCCTCCTACGAGCAGTACTTC.

This chain connects TRBV29-1 to TRBJ1-2; maybe TRBD1 (5 bases). V was clipped by 7 bases and J by 5 bases, with 17 bases between them. The CDR3 has 13 amino acids. From germline, CDR1 is SQVTM and CDR2 ANQGSEA. The CDR3 nucleotides read TGCAGCGCCCAGGTGGGGGGAGGGTATGGCTACACCTTC. This sequence encodes CSAQVGGGYGYTF.

V usage is TRBV6-2 or TRBV6-3 and J usage is TRBJ2-3; 8 nucleotides match TRBD2. This CDR3 region has 15 residues. With 5 bases clipped from V and 5 bases from J, the junction kept 9 bases outside the gene matches. Germline V gene sequence: CDR1 MNHEY, CDR2 SVGEGT. CDR3 protein: CASSGTGTSKDTQYF. The CDR3 nucleotides read TGTGCCAGCAGTGGAACCGGGACTAGTAAAGATACGCAGTATTTT.